This T cell receptor (beta chain) was documented in a study of CD8+ T cells in alopecia areata. Study information: Oral tofacitinib (5 to 10 mg twice daily) was administered to treated patients.

Sample treatment: oral pan-JAK inhibitor, 5-10 mg twice daily. The CDR3 extends over 13 amino acids. Germline CDR1 MNHEY, CDR2 SVGAGI. Trimming removed 6 bases at V and 4 bases at J, with 12 bases between. cDNA reverse transcribed from extracted RNA served as the sequencing template. TCRdb keeps only in-frame clones here, not all; method: immunoSEQ multiplex PCR. The sample has 200,000 to 250,000 clones; 64% are singletons. This specimen was CD4+ T cells sorted from blood, taken at week 4, from a patient treated with tofacitinib. This sequence joins TRBV6-5 and TRBJ1-1, with D possibly being TRBD1 (6 bases). This clonotype was sampled from a human donor with alopecia areata. DNA for the CDR3: TGTGCCAGCAGGAACGGACAGATCACTGAAGCTTTCTTT. As protein: CASRNGQITEAFF.